These 27 T cell receptor beta chains came from one sample sequenced in a study of cytomegalovirus exposure and HLA in healthy donors (dated by TCRdb to the late 2010s). Libraries were prepared through the immunoSEQ multiplex PCR assay. For the multiplex PCR, a mixture combining 60 forward primers for TCR Vbeta segments and 13 reverse primers for TCR Jbeta segments was used. Entries here come from immuneACCESS through TCRdb and include only in-frame sequences with V and J called. Some clones fail to appear in such tables; in the studies checked, an unresolved V gene covers under half of the shortfall, and the cause of the remainder is unknown. The sample records around 120,000 clones, roughly 79% of which are singletons. The ten largest clones capture around 1.7% of the sample. Source material: PBMCs. Receptor source: a woman aged 18-35 years in good health and CMV-seronegative.

In this sample, this clone turned up a few times. The chain has TRBV5-1 and TRBJ1-1, with unresolved D. In germline, CDR1 is SGHRS, CDR2 YFSETQ. The CDR3 length is 13 residues. V was shortened by 1 base and J by 7 bases, with 11 bases between the two germline ends. CDR3 DNA: TGCGCCAGCAGCTTGACACTAGGCGGTGAAGCTTTCTTT. Protein product: CASSLTLGGEAFF. The full variable domain, with the rest looked up from reference TRBV5-1 and TRBJ1-1, is KAGVTQTPRYLIKTRGQQVTLSCSPISGHRSVSWYQQTPGQGLQFLFEYFSETQRNKGNFPGRFSGRQFSNSRSEMNVSTLELGDSALYLCASSLTLGGEAFFGQGTRLTVV.

V gene TRBV6-6 combines with J gene TRBJ2-5, with D perhaps TRBD2 (5 bases). The CDR3 has 16 amino acids. Germline V gene sequence: CDR1 MNHNY, CDR2 SVGAGI (reference sequence). Deletions cut 0 bases from V and 1 base from J, with 12 bases between. In nucleotides, the CDR3 is TGTGCCAGCAGTTACTCGATGGGAGATCCCCAAGAGACCCAGTACTTC. It yields the protein CASSYSMGDPQETQYF.

The chain couples TRBV6-6 to TRBJ2-3; TRBD2 matches 7 bases. Germline V lookup: CDR1 MNHNY, CDR2 SVGAGI (reference sequence). There are 15 residues in the CDR3. V lost 5 bases to trimming and J lost 4 bases; unmatched junction nucleotides: 9. This chain's CDR3 is CASSRFGTTADTQYF. In DNA form, the CDR3 reads TGTGCCAGCAGTCGTTTCGGGACTACTGCAGATACGCAGTATTTT.

V usage is TRBV19 and J usage is TRBJ2-5; perhaps TRBD1 as D (6 bases). Trimming left V 3 bases short and J 7 bases short, with 12 bases between. The CDR3 is 13 amino acids. CDR1 LNHDA and CDR2 SQIVND come from the germline V gene (reference sequence). CDR3 bases: TGTGCCAGTAGTATCCCAGGGGATGGGACCCAGTACTTC. As protein: CASSIPGDGTQYF.

The chain couples TRBV28 to TRBJ1-2, with 12 bases aligning to TRBD1. The CDR3 consists of 20 residues. After removal of 5 bases from V and 4 bases from J, the junction contained 20 bases not matched to a gene. The germline gives CDR1 MDHEN, CDR2 SYDVKM. CDR3 amino acids: CASSPLVRVGTGGLRYGYTF. The CDR3 coding sequence is TGTGCCAGCAGTCCCCTTGTCCGAGTCGGGACAGGGGGCTTACGCTATGGCTACACCTTC.

The V gene is TRBV30, the J gene TRBJ1-3; 7 nucleotides line up with TRBD1. CDR1 GTSNPN and CDR2 SVGIG come from the germline V gene (reference sequence). This CDR3 contains 18 residues. J lost 7 bases, V lost 2 bases, and 20 bases had no gene match. CDR3 in DNA: TGTGCCTGGAGTTCCATACCTAACATTCGACAGGGCCGCAACACCATATATTTT. It specifies CAWSSIPNIRQGRNTIYF.

The chain joins TRBV28 to TRBJ2-5; 15 bases line up with TRBD2. CDR1 is MDHEN, CDR2 SYDVKM, per germline. Trimming cost V 6 bases and J 4 bases; bases outside gene matches: 15. This CDR3 has 19 amino acids. CDR3 DNA sequence: TGTGCCAGCAGCTTACCTCCCGGGACTAGCGGGGGGCACGGAGAGACCCAGTACTTC. This codes for CASSLPPGTSGGHGETQYF.

The genes are TRBV6-1 and TRBJ2-3; no clear D. The germline V gene encodes CDR1 MNHNS and CDR2 SASEGT. This CDR3 spans 12 amino acids. The V end lost 3 bases, the J end lost 7 bases, and 8 bases lay between the germline ends. As DNA, the CDR3 is TGTGCCAGCAGTGAGCGTCGAAATACGCAGTATTTT. Protein product: CASSERRNTQYF.

V gene TRBV28 combines with J gene TRBJ2-5; TRBD2 matches at 8 bases. Looked up from germline, CDR1 is MDHEN and CDR2 is SYDVKM. After removal of 1 base from V and 3 bases from J, the junction contained 7 bases not matched to a gene. The CDR3 sequence is 16 residues long. CDR3 DNA: TGTGCCAGCAGTTTATATACCGGGGGGGCAGAAGAGACCCAGTACTTC. This translates into CASSLYTGGAEETQYF.

The chain joins TRBV5-1 to TRBJ1-6; no clear D. V was pared by 0 bases and J by 8 bases, with 12 bases between. CDR3 size: 15 residues. The germline CDR1 and CDR2 sequences are SGHRS and YFSETQ. Here the CDR3 reads CASSLVRGPDSPLHF. The CDR3 bases are TGCGCCAGCAGCTTGGTACGTGGTCCGGATTCACCCCTCCACTTT.

This clone has only a few counts. This CDR3 is also generated by other DNA sequences in the sample. V gene TRBV5-1 combines with J gene TRBJ1-1; D possibly corresponds to TRBD1 (5 bases). The V end lost 0 bases, the J end lost 2 bases, and 8 bases lay between the germline ends. The length of the CDR3 is 14 residues. CDR1 is SGHRS, CDR2 YFSETQ, per germline. CDR3 nucleotides: TGCGCCAGCAGCTTGGCCCAGGGAAACACTGAAGCTTTCTTT. Translation gives CASSLAQGNTEAFF.

The chain has TRBV28 and TRBJ1-4; TRBD1 matches at 10 bases. The trim removed 7 bases at V and 7 bases at J, leaving 9 bases unmatched. The germline gives CDR1 MDHEN, CDR2 SYDVKM. CDR3 size: 15 residues. The CDR3 loop is CASTDRGNILEKLFF. The CDR3 bases are TGTGCCAGCACGGACAGGGGGAATATTCTTGAAAAACTGTTTTTT. The full variable domain, in which reference TRBV28 and TRBJ1-4 provide the parts outside the CDR3, is DVKVTQSSRYLVKRTGEKVFLECVQDMDHENMFWYRQDPGLGLRLIYFSYDVKMKEKGDIPEGYSVSREKKERFSLILESASTNQTSMYLCASTDRGNILEKLFFGSGTQLSVL.

This clone has only one observation. The chain has TRBV10-2 and TRBJ2-7, with TRBD1 identical over 7 bases. The trim removed 3 bases at V and 5 bases at J, leaving 7 bases unmatched. From germline, CDR1 is WSHSY and CDR2 SAAADI. The length of the CDR3 is 14 residues. CDR3 in amino acids: CASSELNRGDEQYF. The CDR3, as DNA: TGCGCCAGCAGTGAACTCAACAGGGGCGACGAGCAGTACTTC.

J is TRBJ2-1 and V is TRBV6-6; 12 positions match TRBD2. Looked up from germline, CDR1 is MNHNY and CDR2 is SVGAGI (reference sequence). V gave up 4 bases and J gave up 7 bases; unmatched junction bases: 5. The CDR3 has 15 residues. This CDR3 reads CASSFLAGGQNEQFF. The CDR3 DNA reads as TGTGCCAGCAGTTTCCTAGCGGGGGGGCAAAATGAGCAGTTCTTC.

This clone was observed a few times. The rearrangement joins TRBV7-8 to TRBJ2-7; 8 nucleotides align to TRBD2. The CDR3 has 14 residues. The J segment lost 3 bases and the V segment lost 5 bases, leaving 6 bases of the junction unmatched. Germline V gene lookup returns CDR1 SGHVS and CDR2 FQNEAQ. CDR3 amino acids: CASSPSGSIYEQYF. The CDR3 region has the DNA TGTGCCAGCAGCCCTAGCGGGTCGATCTACGAGCAGTACTTC.

The gene calls are TRBV25-1 and TRBJ2-3; 7 nucleotides agree with TRBD2. In germline, CDR1 is MGHDK, CDR2 SYGVNS. The CDR3 contains 16 residues. V trimming: 3 bases; J trimming: 0 bases; junction bases outside the gene matches: 6. The CDR3 loop is CASSDLLADSTDTQYF. Here the CDR3 DNA reads TGTGCCAGCAGTGACCTCCTAGCGGATAGCACAGATACGCAGTATTTT.

V and J are TRBV6-5 and TRBJ1-5; D not resolved. Germline loops: CDR1 MNHEY, CDR2 SVGAGI. The CDR3 has 14 amino acids. Trimming shortened V by 8 bases and J by 0 bases, and 11 bases separated the two germline ends. The CDR3 loop reads CASSDPLSNQPQHF. The CDR3 DNA follows: TGTGCCAGCTCAGATCCCCTTAGCAATCAGCCCCAGCATTTT.

The chain uses TRBV2 and TRBJ1-4, with a tentative D call TRBD1 (5 bases). This CDR3 region has 12 residues. Trimming shortened V by 8 bases and J by 6 bases, and 10 bases separated the two germline ends. Germline V gives CDR1 SNHLY, CDR2 FYNNEI. CDR3 sequence reads: CASLARDEKLFF. The CDR3 DNA is TGTGCCAGCTTGGCCAGGGATGAAAAACTGTTTTTT.

The chain employs TRBV6-5 and TRBJ2-3; 10 bases align to TRBD1. Germline V gene data show CDR1 as MNHEY and CDR2 as SVGAGI. Trimming cost V 5 bases and J 4 bases; bases outside gene matches: 6. The CDR3 spans 15 residues. As DNA, the CDR3 is TGTGCCAGCAGTCCAGGGACAGGGGTTTCAGATACGCAGTATTTT. It is translated as CASSPGTGVSDTQYF.

As for this clone: At one end the junction does not follow the germline gene, possibly because of a read error. V usage is TRBV19 and J usage is TRBJ2-1; no definite D call. CDR1 is LNHDA and CDR2 is SQIVND in the germline V gene (reference sequence). There are 12 residues in the CDR3. For the CDR3, the DNA is TGTGCCAGTAGTTACTCCTCCAATGAGCAGTTCTTC. This sequence encodes CASSYSSNEQFF.

V gene TRBV5-6 combines with J gene TRBJ1-1; D is uncertain. CDR3 size: 14 residues. Germline assignment: CDR1 SGHDT and CDR2 YYEEEE. V gave up 0 bases and J gave up 3 bases, with 9 bases separating them. CDR3 in DNA: TGTGCCAGCAGCTTGGAGGCGGTTTACACTGAAGCTTTCTTT. It codes for CASSLEAVYTEAFF.

CDR3 region: CASSSSQQEYNSPLHF. In DNA, the CDR3 is TGTGCCAGCAGCTCCTCGCAGCAGGAATATAATTCACCCCTCCACTTT. This rearrangement joins TRBV5-6 to TRBJ1-6, with D hard to call. Trimming pared 3 bases from V and 4 bases from J, leaving 14 bases between. CDR1 and CDR2 (germline): SGHDT, YYEEEE. The CDR3 is 16 residues long. Looking up the rest from reference TRBV5-6 and TRBJ1-6 gives the full variable domain: DAGVTQSPTHLIKTRGQQVTLRCSPKSGHDTVSWYQQALGQGPQFIFQYYEEEERQRGNFPDRFSGHQFPNYSSELNVNALLLGDSALYLCASSSSQQEYNSPLHFGNGTRLTVT.

DNA of the CDR3: TGTGCCAGCAGCGTAGGTGGAGTTAAAGGCTACGAGCAGTACTTC. Its translation is CASSVGGVKGYEQYF. The chain couples TRBV9 to TRBJ2-7; D unclear. Looked up from germline, CDR1 is SGDLS and CDR2 is YYNGEE. The CDR3 loop spans 15 amino acids. Trimming took off 0 bases at V and 3 bases at J, with 13 bases between the two ends.

This clone was observed a handful of times. This chain joins TRBV6-1 and TRBJ1-4, with D possibly being TRBD1 (5 bases). V was trimmed by 3 bases and J by 4 bases, leaving 15 bases between them. The CDR3 covers 16 residues. In germline, CDR1 is MNHNS, CDR2 SASEGT. CDR3 bases: TGTGCCAGCAGTGATTCTGGACGGGGGGGTAATGAAAAACTGTTTTTT. Protein: CASSDSGRGGNEKLFF.

The chain is built from TRBV25-1 and TRBJ2-5, with a possible D match to TRBD1 (6 bases). Germline CDR1 is MGHDK and CDR2 is SYGVNS. The CDR3 is made up of 16 amino acids. V lost 4 bases to trimming and J lost 3 bases, with 18 bases between them. The chain's CDR3 is CASSAGGGGDKETQYF. The CDR3 DNA follows: TGTGCCAGCAGTGCCGGAGGCGGTGGGGACAAAGAGACCCAGTACTTC.

The chain recombines TRBV10-3 with TRBJ1-6; a weak D match, TRBD1 (5 bases). V lost 5 bases and J lost 6, with 8 bases in between. The CDR3 extends over 13 amino acids. CDR1 and CDR2 (germline): ENHRY, SYGVKD. The CDR3 DNA is TGTGCCATCAGTACAGGCCCTAATTCACCCCTCCACTTT. It yields the protein CAISTGPNSPLHF.

This chain connects TRBV9 to TRBJ2-5; maybe TRBD2 (6 bases). Germline V gives CDR1 SGDLS, CDR2 YYNGEE. Trimming stripped 4 bases from V and 5 bases from J, with 18 bases between. The CDR3 extends over 15 amino acids. The CDR3 spells CASSPWRGPRETQYF. For the CDR3, the DNA is TGTGCCAGCAGCCCGTGGAGGGGTCCCCGGGAGACCCAGTACTTC.